This TCR beta chain was identified during a study of T-cell memory formation after mild COVID-19. Study observations and caveats: Mainly in CM and EM were contracting CD4+ clones; CD8+ were in EMRA.

It was 5'RACE with constant-segment primers that produced the TCR alpha and TCR beta cDNA libraries, which carried sample barcodes and UMIs. TCRdb reprocessed the 5' RACE reads with MiXCR, giving one entry per CDR3 protein. This table holds under 250,000 distinct CDR3 sequences, 9% to 10% found once. The germline V gene encodes CDR1 MNHEY and CDR2 SVGEGT. V lost 2 bases, J lost 5 bases, and 7 bases lay in between. The CDR3 sequence is 13 residues long. In its sample, this clonotype was seen a few times. Antigen unknown. The chain carries TRBV6-2 or TRBV6-3 and TRBJ1-5; D is unclear. Input material: PBMCs or a T cell subset sorted from them (not recorded which). The source of this sequence is a young man who had mild COVID-19 (a few samples of this study predate the infection). Cell type and time point are not known. The CDR3 protein is CASSYIGDQPQHF. The CDR3 nucleotides read TGTGCCAGCAGTTACATCGGGGATCAGCCCCAGCATTTT.